Reported below is one TCR beta chain. What it binds is unknown. These data belong to a study of cytomegalovirus exposure and HLA in healthy donors. Study-wide results and limits: TRBV6-2, TRBV6-3 and other indistinguishable V segments were excluded. Several of the most significant clusters were apparently associated with common viral pathogens in a later analysis.

In the PCR, 60 Vbeta and 13 Jbeta primers were used. In the authors' methods: Approximately 83 million unique TCR beta chains, roughly 11 million shared, were counted in a later analysis. Profiling relied on immunoSEQ multiplex PCR, and the TCRdb table lists in-frame clones only, not all of them. The V and J calls and clone size were taken over from that table, and D and trimming were inferred from the DNA. The listing contains approximately 140,000 clones. Germline CDR1 and CDR2: SGDLS and YYNGEE. J gave up 2 bases and V 0 bases, and 8 bases lay outside the gene matches. The CDR3 is 17 amino acids. The chain employs TRBV9 and TRBJ2-3; TRBD2 matches at 8 bases. Sequencing was performed on PBMCs. This clonotype was obtained from a woman aged 40-49 years in good health and CMV-seronegative. For the CDR3, the DNA is TGTGCCAGCAGCGTAGCTGGGATAGCGGGGACCACAGATACGCAGTATTTT. Translation: CASSVAGIAGTTDTQYF.